Reported below is one TCR beta chain. This specimen belongs to a study of blood T cell repertoires in COVID-19. Assay: immunoSEQ multiplex PCR; the TCRdb copy retains only in-frame clones and omits some. The data contain around 300,000 clones, roughly 90% of them singletons. Germline CDR1 and CDR2: SGHDN and FVKESK. V was shortened by 2 bases and J by 0 bases, with 9 bases between the two germline ends. This CDR3 is 15 amino acids long. The V call is TRBV14, the J call TRBJ2-3; possible D gene TRBD1, 6 bases. The material sequenced was peripheral blood. This clonotype was obtained from a woman aged 40 to 49 who had recovered from COVID-19. The CDR3 DNA reads as TGTGCCAGCAGCCAAACAGGGTCTAGCACAGATACGCAGTATTTT. Amino acid sequence: CASSQTGSSTDTQYF.